These 8 T cell receptor beta chains share one sample of origin, sequenced in a study of cytomegalovirus exposure and HLA in healthy donors. It was with 60 Vbeta and 13 Jbeta primers that the PCR ran. The data were produced by immunoSEQ multiplex PCR, yet TCRdb's version contains in-frame clones alone and is incomplete. The sample carries roughly 120,000 clones, roughly two thirds recorded once. The sequenced sample consisted of PBMCs. The receptors come from a man between 18 and 35 years old in good health and CMV-seropositive.

This chain uses TRBV2 with TRBJ2-6; TRBD2 is a possible D gene (7 bases). The germline CDR1 and CDR2 sequences are SNHLY and FYNNEI. Trimming removed 2 bases from V and 3 bases from J, with 14 bases in between. This CDR3 spans 17 amino acids. The CDR3: CASSESLGGLGANVLTF. Written as DNA, the CDR3 is TGTGCCAGCAGTGAATCGTTGGGGGGGCTTGGGGCCAACGTCCTGACTTTC.

V usage is TRBV5-6 and J usage is TRBJ2-7, with a tentative D call TRBD1 (6 bases). The CDR3 is made up of 15 amino acids. V was pared by 3 bases and J by 3 bases, with 16 bases between. Germline assignment: CDR1 SGHDT and CDR2 YYEEEE. The CDR3 region has the DNA TGTGCCAGCAGCTACAAGACAGGTCCCTTCTACGAGCAGTACTTC. As protein: CASSYKTGPFYEQYF.

The rearrangement joins TRBV7-9 to TRBJ2-2; D is unresolved. The CDR3 length is 13 residues. Trimming shortened V by 5 bases and J by 3 bases, and 7 bases separated the two germline ends. CDR1 is SEHNR, CDR2 FQNEAQ, per germline (reference sequence). The CDR3: CASSREYTGELFF. Written as DNA, the CDR3 is TGTGCCAGCAGCCGAGAGTACACCGGGGAGCTGTTTTTT.

This clone was seen just once. The rearrangement joins TRBV5-1 to TRBJ2-7; 8 positions match TRBD1. The germline gives CDR1 SGHRS, CDR2 YFSETQ. The J segment lost 3 bases and the V segment lost 0 bases, leaving 2 bases of the junction unmatched. The CDR3 sequence is 14 residues long. The CDR3 is CASSLGGQGYEQYF. Here the CDR3 DNA reads TGCGCCAGCAGCTTGGGTGGACAGGGCTACGAGCAGTACTTC.

This chain uses TRBV6-5 with TRBJ2-1, with 9 bases lining up with TRBD1. Looked up from germline, CDR1 is MNHEY and CDR2 is SVGAGI. The CDR3 length is 15 residues. Trimming took 5 bases from V and 6 from J; bases not matched to a gene: 8. CDR3 sequence: CASSKDRGGRNEQFF. The CDR3, as DNA: TGTGCCAGCAGTAAAGACAGGGGGGGACGCAATGAGCAGTTCTTC.

CDR3 residues: CSVGQGTYEQYF. CDR3 coding DNA: TGCAGCGTCGGACAGGGGACCTACGAGCAGTACTTC. The chain recombines TRBV29-1 with TRBJ2-7; 9 nucleotides match TRBD1. Germline V CDR1 and CDR2: SQVTM, ANQGSEA. This CDR3 spans 12 amino acids. Trimming at V came to 6 bases and at J to 2 bases, leaving 2 bases not matched to a gene.

The V and J genes are TRBV15 and TRBJ2-3, with 9 bases matching TRBD2. In germline, CDR1 is LNHNV, CDR2 YYDKDF (reference sequence). V was clipped by 0 bases and J by 4 bases; unmatched bases: 2. The CDR3 sequence is 15 residues long. The DNA of the CDR3 is TGTGCCACCAGCAGAGACGGCGGGGGGGCAGATACGCAGTATTTT. Protein sequence: CATSRDGGGADTQYF.

The chain has TRBV7-7 and TRBJ2-5, with 9 bases lining up with TRBD1. V dropped 4 bases and J dropped 2; count of bases not matched to a gene: 2. Germline V lookup: CDR1 SSHAT, CDR2 FNYEAQ (reference sequence). This CDR3 has 14 residues. The CDR3 is CASSWDREQETQYF. CDR3 in DNA: TGTGCCAGCAGCTGGGACAGGGAGCAAGAGACCCAGTACTTC.